The 22 T cell receptor beta chains reported below all come from one sample, sequenced in a study of resident and recirculating memory T cells in vitiligo. The method was immunoSEQ multiplex PCR; TCRdb's version includes in-frame clones alone and lacks a portion of them. The table includes 70,000 to 75,000 clones, 90% to 95% detected once. The sample comprised blood. Receptors originate from a male donor with vitiligo.

The table lists this clone with a count of one. The rearrangement joins TRBV7-2 to TRBJ2-3, with 8 positions matching TRBD2. With 6 bases clipped from V and 0 bases from J, the junction kept 2 bases outside the gene matches. CDR1 and CDR2 (germline): SGHTA, FQGNSA. The CDR3 is 14 amino acids. The CDR3 sequence: CASSRGGSTDTQYF. CDR3 coding DNA: TGTGCCAGCAGTCGGGGGGGGAGCACAGATACGCAGTATTTT. The variable domain in full, with the rest retrieved from reference TRBV7-2 and TRBJ2-3, is GAGVSQSPSNKVTEKGKDVELRCDPISGHTALYWYRQSLGQGLEFLIYFQGNSAPDKSGLPSDRFSAERTGGSVSTLTIQRTQQEDSAVYLCASSRGGSTDTQYFGPGTRLTVL.

V is TRBV29-1 and J is TRBJ2-1; 8 positions match TRBD2. The germline V gene has CDR1 SQVTM and CDR2 ANQGSEA. The V and J ends lost 6 bases and 1 base, in that order; junction bases with no gene match: 2. The length of the CDR3 is 13 residues. CDR3 amino acids: CSVLAGSYNEQFF. The CDR3 DNA follows: TGCAGCGTCCTAGCGGGTTCCTACAATGAGCAGTTCTTC.

The gene calls are TRBV28 and TRBJ2-5, with a weak D call TRBD2 (5 bases). CDR1 MDHEN and CDR2 SYDVKM come from the germline V gene. This CDR3 is built from 13 residues. V gave up 3 bases and J gave up 5 bases, with 10 bases separating them. Written as DNA, the CDR3 is TGTGCCAGCAGTTTTCCCGGGGAGGAGACCCAGTACTTC. This translates into CASSFPGEETQYF.

CDR3 amino acids: CASSLWTQALEQYF. In DNA, the CDR3 is TGTGCCAGCAGCCTCTGGACTCAGGCGCTCGAGCAGTACTTC. The chain has TRBV7-9 and TRBJ2-7, with a tentative D call TRBD2 (5 bases). V was trimmed by 5 bases and J by 6 bases, leaving 17 bases between them. The germline gives CDR1 SEHNR, CDR2 FQNEAQ (reference sequence). The CDR3 consists of 14 residues.

The chain uses TRBV6-5 and TRBJ1-4, with D possibly TRBD1 on 5 matching bases. Germline V CDR1 and CDR2: MNHEY, SVGAGI. The V end lost 2 bases, the J end lost 4 bases, and 5 bases lay between the germline ends. The CDR3 covers 13 residues. CDR3 sequence: CASSYDSNEKLFF. CDR3 nucleotide sequence: TGTGCCAGCAGTTACGACAGTAATGAAAAACTGTTTTTT.

The V and J genes are TRBV4-1 and TRBJ2-1; D is perhaps TRBD2 (5 bases). CDR3 length equals 13 residues. The V gene's germline CDR1 is MGHRA and CDR2 YSYEKL. Trimming removed 0 bases from V and 7 bases from J, with 7 bases in between. Here the CDR3 reads CASSQERANEQFF. CDR3 DNA sequence: TGCGCCAGCAGCCAAGAGCGGGCTAATGAGCAGTTCTTC.

V gene TRBV5-8 combines with J gene TRBJ2-3; tentatively, D is TRBD2 (5 bases). This CDR3 has 16 residues. The germline V and J ends were trimmed by 3 bases and 1 base, with 15 bases remaining between them. The germline gives CDR1 SGHTS, CDR2 YDEGEE. CDR3 DNA sequence: TGTGCCAGCAGCTCAAAGGGAGTTAGGGGCACAGATACGCAGTATTTT. Translation gives CASSSKGVRGTDTQYF.

The chain employs TRBV5-1 and TRBJ2-7; maybe TRBD1 (6 bases). There are 12 residues in the CDR3. V lost 5 bases, J lost 5 bases, and 11 bases lay in between. The V gene's germline CDR1 is SGHRS and CDR2 YFSETQ. DNA for the CDR3: TGCGCCAGCAGGCAGGGGTGGGACGAGCAGTACTTC. This gives the protein CASRQGWDEQYF. The whole variable domain, remainder taken from reference TRBV5-1 and TRBJ2-7, is KAGVTQTPRYLIKTRGQQVTLSCSPISGHRSVSWYQQTPGQGLQFLFEYFSETQRNKGNFPGRFSGRQFSNSRSEMNVSTLELGDSALYLCASRQGWDEQYFGPGTRLTVT.

V usage is TRBV9 and J usage is TRBJ1-2; D is possibly TRBD1 (6 bases). There are 15 residues in the CDR3. With 4 bases removed from V and 7 bases from J, the gap between germline ends came to 20 bases. Germline values: CDR1 SGDLS, CDR2 YYNGEE. As DNA, the CDR3 is TGTGCCAGCAGCTCCGGGACACAACTTGGGGGTGGCTACACCTTC. This gives the protein CASSSGTQLGGGYTF.

This clone was picked up a small number of times. One junction end disagrees with the germline gene, perhaps due to a read error. The rearrangement joins TRBV2 to TRBJ1-2; D uncertain. Germline V CDR1 and CDR2: SNHLY, FYNNEI. The CDR3 runs to 11 residues. CDR3 in amino acids: CASTGNSGYTF. The CDR3 DNA sequence: TGTGCCAGCACCGGGAACTCTGGCTACACCTTC.

A single count supports this clone. The rearrangement links TRBV28 to TRBJ2-2; 7 bases are a match to TRBD1. CDR1 is MDHEN, CDR2 SYDVKM, per germline. V was clipped by 5 bases and J by 4 bases; unmatched bases: 7. This CDR3 comprises 15 residues. CDR3 loop: CASSILWDSTGELFF. In nucleotides, the CDR3 is TGTGCCAGCAGTATTCTTTGGGACAGCACCGGGGAGCTGTTTTTT.

V gene TRBV15 combines with J gene TRBJ2-1; 9 nucleotides align to TRBD2. Germline V gene lookup returns CDR1 LNHNV and CDR2 YYDKDF (reference sequence). The CDR3 loop spans 14 amino acids. The junction had 0 bases not matched to a gene; V was cut back by 1 base and J by 5 bases. CDR3 amino acids: CATSRGLADNEQFF. CDR3 nucleotide sequence: TGTGCCACCAGCAGAGGACTAGCGGACAATGAGCAGTTCTTC.

V and J are TRBV19 and TRBJ2-5; TRBD2 aligns across 7 bases. From germline, CDR1 is LNHDA and CDR2 SQIVND (reference sequence). This CDR3 has 16 amino acids. J was trimmed by 5 bases and V by 1 base; bases with no gene match: 10. CDR3 DNA: TGTGCCAGTAGTATAGGCCCCCAAGCCGGGGGGGAGACCCAGTACTTC. Protein: CASSIGPQAGGETQYF.

At least ten counts were recorded for this clone. The rearrangement links TRBV27 to TRBJ1-1, with D unresolved. The length of the CDR3 is 13 residues. Germline V gene lookup returns CDR1 MNHEY and CDR2 SMNVEV (reference sequence). The V gene lost 2 bases and the J gene lost 1 base, with 5 bases spanning the gap. DNA of the CDR3: TGTGCCAGCAGTTTAGAGCCGAACACTGAAGCTTTCTTT. Protein product: CASSLEPNTEAFF.

V is TRBV2 and J is TRBJ1-5, with 7 nucleotides matching TRBD1. Germline CDR1 and CDR2: SNHLY and FYNNEI. CDR3 size: 15 residues. J lost 2 bases, V lost 4 bases, and 5 bases had no gene match. The CDR3 sequence is CASSGQGTGNQPQHF. The CDR3 DNA is TGTGCCAGCAGTGGACAGGGAACGGGCAATCAGCCCCAGCATTTT.

The gene calls are TRBV6-1 and TRBJ1-6, with 9 bases matching TRBD1. With V trimmed by 2 bases and J by 8 bases, 7 bases remained unmatched. This CDR3 is 16 amino acids long. CDR1 and CDR2 (germline): MNHNS, SASEGT. For the CDR3, the DNA is TGTGCCAGCAGTGAAATTCCGGGACAGGGAGATTCACCCCTCCACTTT. Its translation: CASSEIPGQGDSPLHF.

CDR3 nucleotide sequence: TGTGCCAGCAGCTTAAGCCCCAGTCCGTACAATGAGCAGTTCTTC. Protein sequence: CASSLSPSPYNEQFF. The gene calls are TRBV7-3 and TRBJ2-1; D gene ambiguous. Deletions cut 1 base from V and 4 bases from J, with 11 bases between. The length of the CDR3 is 15 residues. Germline values: CDR1 SGHTA, CDR2 FQGTGA.

The genes are TRBV5-6 and TRBJ2-5; perhaps TRBD1 as D (6 bases). V gave up 4 bases and J gave up 2 bases, with 18 bases separating them. The CDR3 spans 16 residues. CDR1 is SGHDT and CDR2 is YYEEEE in the germline V gene. The CDR3 region is CASSLQTGASQETQYF. The CDR3 coding sequence is TGTGCCAGCAGCCTACAGACAGGAGCATCTCAAGAGACCCAGTACTTC.

The genes are TRBV9 and TRBJ1-2, with D perhaps matching TRBD1 (5 bases). The CDR3 runs 16 residues. V was clipped by 3 bases and J by 4 bases, with 19 bases between them. CDR1 SGDLS and CDR2 YYNGEE come from the germline V gene. The CDR3 DNA reads as TGTGCCAGCAGCGCCACTGGTGTTGGGACTACCTATGGCTACACCTTC. Protein: CASSATGVGTTYGYTF.

The chain combines TRBV28 with TRBJ1-2, with TRBD1 identical over 8 bases. Germline assignment: CDR1 MDHEN and CDR2 SYDVKM. Germline trimming cut 3 bases from V and 4 bases from J; bases unmatched to any gene: 7. The CDR3 length is 15 residues. For the CDR3, the DNA is TGTGCCAGCAGTTTGGGTCCAGGGGGCTTCTATGGCTACACCTTC. Its protein product is CASSLGPGGFYGYTF.

CDR3 amino acids: CASSFLAGYETQYF. Here the CDR3 DNA reads TGCGCCAGCAGCTTCCTAGCGGGGTACGAGACCCAGTACTTC. The gene calls are TRBV5-1 and TRBJ2-5; TRBD2 aligns across 9 bases. Trimming at V came to 2 bases and at J to 5 bases, leaving 4 bases not matched to a gene. CDR1 is SGHRS, CDR2 YFSETQ, per germline. This CDR3 contains 14 residues.

The chain carries TRBV9 and TRBJ1-1, with D uncertain. The CDR3 contains 13 residues. CDR1 SGDLS and CDR2 YYNGEE come from the germline V gene. Trimming removed 1 base from V and 5 bases from J, with 9 bases in between. The CDR3 protein is CASSVKSETEAFF. CDR3 in DNA: TGTGCCAGCAGCGTAAAAAGTGAGACTGAAGCTTTCTTT.